Below, 6 T cell receptor beta chains from the same sample are listed, as sequenced in a study of T cell changes during pregnancy in multiple sclerosis (dated by TCRdb to 2018 to 2020). The library relied on the immunoSEQ multiplex PCR assay. TCRdb took over this immuneACCESS table, retaining in-frame rearrangements with V and J assigned. Such tables are incomplete; in checked studies, under half of the missing clones stem from an unresolved V gene, and the remainder is unexplained. This sample holds 65,000 to 85,000 clones; over 90% were observed only once. The top ten clones comprise about 0.27% of the sample. The sequences come from CD4+ T cells from peripheral blood mononuclear cells, collected after pregnancy. The receptors shown here come from a female donor with multiple sclerosis, enrolled in a pregnancy study.

The chain links TRBV29-1 to TRBJ1-2; D perhaps matches TRBD1 (6 bases). CDR3 size: 11 residues. The V end was cut by 6 bases, the J end by 4 bases, with 9 bases between. Per germline, CDR1 SQVTM and CDR2 ANQGSEA. The CDR3 loop reads CSVQGTYGYTF. CDR3 nucleotides: TGCAGCGTCCAGGGGACCTATGGCTACACCTTC.

This rearrangement joins TRBV2 to TRBJ2-3, with 9 nucleotides matching TRBD2. The CDR3 totals 19 residues. After removal of 1 base from V and 3 bases from J, the junction contained 14 bases not matched to a gene. Germline loops: CDR1 SNHLY, CDR2 FYNNEI. CDR3 nucleotides: TGTGCCAGCAGTGAAGGCGGAGCGGGGGGAATAACACCTACAGATACGCAGTATTTT. It codes for CASSEGGAGGITPTDTQYF.

V usage is TRBV12-5 and J usage is TRBJ2-3, with TRBD2 matching 7 bases. From germline, CDR1 is LGHNT and CDR2 FRNRAP. J gave up 4 bases and V 1 base, and 5 bases lay outside the gene matches. CDR3 length: 15 residues. DNA of the CDR3: TGTGCTAGTGGTTTGGGGACTAGTCTCGCAGATACGCAGTATTTT. Protein: CASGLGTSLADTQYF. Using reference TRBV12-5 and TRBJ2-3 for the parts outside the CDR3, the full variable domain is DARVTQTPRHKVTEMGQEVTMRCQPILGHNTVFWYRQTMMQGLELLAYFRNRAPLDDSGMPKDRFSAEMPDATLATLKIQPSEPRDSAVYFCASGLGTSLADTQYFGPGTRLTVL.

The chain couples TRBV5-4 to TRBJ2-1; TRBD2 agrees at 9 bases. This CDR3 spans 13 amino acids. Looked up from germline, CDR1 is SGHNT and CDR2 is YYREEE (reference sequence). The junction had 4 bases not matched to a gene; V was cut back by 3 bases and J by 9 bases. In nucleotides, the CDR3 is TGTGCCAGCAGCTCCCGGACTAGCGCTGAGCAGTTCTTC. This translates into CASSSRTSAEQFF.

This chain joins TRBV5-6 and TRBJ2-5, with a possible D match to TRBD2 (6 bases). Germline V gene lookup returns CDR1 SGHDT and CDR2 YYEEEE. The CDR3 is 16 residues long. Trimming removed 2 bases from V and 3 bases from J, with 17 bases in between. The CDR3 bases are TGTGCCAGCAGCTTTGGACGGGGGTTGCCCGAAGAGACCCAGTACTTC. Amino acids: CASSFGRGLPEETQYF.

The CDR3 region is CASSPTAGLAIQETQYF. CDR3 nucleotides: TGCGCCAGCAGCCCCACGGCTGGACTAGCGATTCAAGAGACCCAGTACTTC. The chain recombines TRBV5-1 with TRBJ2-5; TRBD2 matches at 9 bases. Germline-derived CDR1 and CDR2 are SGHRS and YFSETQ. With 4 bases clipped from V and 2 bases from J, the junction kept 12 bases outside the gene matches. The length of the CDR3 is 17 residues.